This T cell receptor (beta chain) was identified in a study of shared clonotypes between healthy human individuals. Background on the study: CD4 naive cells filled three plates per donor, CD4 memory three, CD8 naive two and CD8 memory one.

Germline V gene data show CDR1 as MNHNS and CDR2 as SASEGT. V gave up 11 bases and J gave up 1 base; unmatched junction bases: 4. This CDR3 has 13 amino acids. Naivety among CD8 cells was defined by CD45RO negativity and positive CCR7 selection, thereby excluding terminally differentiated effector memory CD45RA+ cells. A remark on this clone: Its antigen is still unknown.

Study-level points and caveats: Blood was the sole source, and tissue repertoires probably differ.

Data came from immunoSEQ multiplex PCR; TCRdb stores just in-frame clones and leaves some out. Of 500,000 to 700,000 clones listed, roughly 95% were seen once; the top ten hold over 0.09%. The chain couples TRBV6-1 to TRBJ2-7; 11 bases agree with TRBD1. Sequenced material: naive CD8+ T cells sorted from blood. The source is a woman in her thirties in good health. For the CDR3, the DNA is TGTGCCGCACGGGACAGGGGGTCCTACGAGCAGTACTTC. It specifies CAARDRGSYEQYF.